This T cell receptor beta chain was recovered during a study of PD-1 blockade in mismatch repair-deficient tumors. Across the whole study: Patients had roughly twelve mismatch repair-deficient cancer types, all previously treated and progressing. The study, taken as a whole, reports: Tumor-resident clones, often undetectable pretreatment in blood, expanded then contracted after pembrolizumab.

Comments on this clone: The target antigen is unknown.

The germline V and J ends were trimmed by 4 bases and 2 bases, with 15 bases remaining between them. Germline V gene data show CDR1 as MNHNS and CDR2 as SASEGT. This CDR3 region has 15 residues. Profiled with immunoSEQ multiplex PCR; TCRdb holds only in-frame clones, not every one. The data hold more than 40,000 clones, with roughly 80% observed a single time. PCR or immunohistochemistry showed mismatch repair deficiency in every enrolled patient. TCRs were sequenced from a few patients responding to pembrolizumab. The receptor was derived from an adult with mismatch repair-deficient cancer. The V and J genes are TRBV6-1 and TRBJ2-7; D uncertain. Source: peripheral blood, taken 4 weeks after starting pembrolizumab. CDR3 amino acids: CASSATVPIPYEQYF. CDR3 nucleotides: TGTGCCAGCAGTGCTACAGTCCCTATTCCCTACGAGCAGTACTTC.